The clone carrying this TCR beta chain was counted between two and nine times. This sample was included in a study of T-cell reconstitution after alpha-beta-depleted transplantation in children. V was shortened by 3 bases and J by 5 bases, with 10 bases between the two germline ends. This CDR3 is built from 13 residues. Looked up from germline, CDR1 is DFQATT and CDR2 is SNEGSKA (reference sequence). The authors prepared the TCRbeta library with unique molecular identifiers. TCRdb independently ran MiXCR on the PCR reads; one entry per CDR3 protein. The table lists 350,000 to 450,000 distinct CDR3 sequences, about a fifth of them singletons.

The source was PBMCs from the stem cell graft donor, collected from the stem cell graft. The sequence was collected from a human donor who donated a stem cell graft to a child with acute myeloid leukemia. The chain links TRBV20-1 to TRBJ1-4, with a weak D call TRBD1 (5 bases). This CDR3 is CSARTDGNEKLFF. The CDR3 coding sequence is TGCAGTGCTAGGACAGATGGGAATGAAAAACTGTTTTTT.